This T cell receptor beta chain was sequenced in a study of blood T cell repertoires in COVID-19. CDR1 is LGHNA, CDR2 YNFKEQ, per germline. The CDR3 covers 15 residues. V lost 3 bases to trimming and J lost 4 bases; unmatched junction nucleotides: 8. In the original processing: Scientists estimated how many nucleated cells there were by amplifying reference gene primers. Some clones are missing from TCRdb's copy, which holds only in-frame ones; the method was immunoSEQ multiplex PCR. Clone size and the V and J calls come from that table; the DNA yielded D and trimming. The sample includes about 12,000 clones, 82% of them seen just once.

The chain joins TRBV4-2 to TRBJ2-7, with 8 bases fitting TRBD1. What was sequenced was peripheral blood. This TCR derives from a woman in her sixties or seventies with acute or convalescent COVID-19. The CDR3 DNA follows: TGTGCCAGCAGCCAGGAGCGGACAGGGACGTACGAGCAGTACTTC. As protein: CASSQERTGTYEQYF.